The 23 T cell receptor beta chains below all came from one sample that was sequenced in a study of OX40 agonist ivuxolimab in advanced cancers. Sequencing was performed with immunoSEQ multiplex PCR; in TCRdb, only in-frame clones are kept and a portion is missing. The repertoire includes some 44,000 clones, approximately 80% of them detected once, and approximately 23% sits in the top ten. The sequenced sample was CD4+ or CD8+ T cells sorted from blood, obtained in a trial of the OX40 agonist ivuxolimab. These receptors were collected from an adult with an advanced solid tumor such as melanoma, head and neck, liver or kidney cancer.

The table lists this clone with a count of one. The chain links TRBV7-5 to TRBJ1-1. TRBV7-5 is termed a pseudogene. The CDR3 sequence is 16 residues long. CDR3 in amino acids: CVRSLGPRPKNTEAFF. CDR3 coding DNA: TGTGTCAGAAGCTTAGGGCCCAGACCTAAGAACACTGAAGCTTTCTTT.

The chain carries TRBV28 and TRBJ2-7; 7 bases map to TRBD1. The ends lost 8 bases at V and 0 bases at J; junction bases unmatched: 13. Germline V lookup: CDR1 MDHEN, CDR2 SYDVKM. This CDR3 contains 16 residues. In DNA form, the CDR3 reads TGTGCCAGCGCCCCAGTACGGGACAGAGCCTCCTACGAGCAGTACTTC. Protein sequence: CASAPVRDRASYEQYF.

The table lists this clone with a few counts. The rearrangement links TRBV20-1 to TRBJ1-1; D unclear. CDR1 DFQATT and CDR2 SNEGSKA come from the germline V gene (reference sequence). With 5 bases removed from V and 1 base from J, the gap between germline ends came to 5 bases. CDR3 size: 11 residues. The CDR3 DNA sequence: TGCAGTGCTGGAGCGAACACTGAAGCTTTCTTT. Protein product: CSAGANTEAFF.

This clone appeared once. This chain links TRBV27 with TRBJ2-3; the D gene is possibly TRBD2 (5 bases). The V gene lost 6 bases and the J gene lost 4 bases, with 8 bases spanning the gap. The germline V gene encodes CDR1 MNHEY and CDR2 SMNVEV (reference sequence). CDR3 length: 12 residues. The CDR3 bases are TGTGCCAGCAGAAGCGGAGCAGATACGCAGTATTTT. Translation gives CASRSGADTQYF.

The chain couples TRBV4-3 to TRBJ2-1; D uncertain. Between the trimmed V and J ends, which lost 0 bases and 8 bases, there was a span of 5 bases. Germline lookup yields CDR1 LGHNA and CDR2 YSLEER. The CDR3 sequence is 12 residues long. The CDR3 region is CASSQDDDEQFF. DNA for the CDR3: TGCGCCAGCAGCCAAGATGACGATGAGCAGTTCTTC.

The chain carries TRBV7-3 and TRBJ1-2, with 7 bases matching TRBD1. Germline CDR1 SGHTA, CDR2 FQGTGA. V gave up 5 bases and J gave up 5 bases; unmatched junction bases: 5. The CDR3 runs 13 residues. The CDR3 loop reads CASSLGRGYGYTF. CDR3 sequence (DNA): TGTGCCAGCAGCCTGGGCAGGGGGTATGGCTACACCTTC.

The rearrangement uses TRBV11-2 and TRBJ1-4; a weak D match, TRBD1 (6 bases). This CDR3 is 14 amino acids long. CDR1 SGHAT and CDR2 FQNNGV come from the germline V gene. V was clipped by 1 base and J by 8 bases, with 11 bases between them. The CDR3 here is CASSLGQGYEKLFF. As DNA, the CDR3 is TGTGCCAGCAGCTTAGGGCAGGGGTACGAAAAACTGTTTTTT. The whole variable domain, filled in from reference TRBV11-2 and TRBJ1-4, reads EAGVAQSPRYKIIEKRQSVAFWCNPISGHATLYWYQQILGQGPKLLIQFQNNGVVDDSQLPKDRFSAERLKGVDSTLKIQPAKLEDSAVYLCASSLGQGYEKLFFGSGTQLSVL.

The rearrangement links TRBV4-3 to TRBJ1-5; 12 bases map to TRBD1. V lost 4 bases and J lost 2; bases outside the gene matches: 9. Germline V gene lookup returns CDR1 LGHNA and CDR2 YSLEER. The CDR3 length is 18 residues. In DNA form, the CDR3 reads TGCGCCAGCAGCCCCGGGACAGGGGGCAGATTGGGCAATCAGCCCCAGCATTTT. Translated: CASSPGTGGRLGNQPQHF.

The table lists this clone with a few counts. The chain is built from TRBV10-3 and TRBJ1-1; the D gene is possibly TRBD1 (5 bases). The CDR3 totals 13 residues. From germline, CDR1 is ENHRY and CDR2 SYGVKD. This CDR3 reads CASRGRGNTEAFF. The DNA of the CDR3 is TGTGCGTCTAGGGGCCGGGGGAACACTGAAGCTTTCTTT.

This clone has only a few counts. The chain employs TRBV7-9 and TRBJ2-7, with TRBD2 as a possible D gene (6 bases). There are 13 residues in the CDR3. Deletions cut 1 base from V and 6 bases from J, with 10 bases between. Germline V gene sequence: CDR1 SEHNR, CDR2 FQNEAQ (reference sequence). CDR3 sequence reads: CASSLVVGGEQYF. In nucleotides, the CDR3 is TGTGCCAGCAGCTTAGTTGTGGGGGGCGAGCAGTACTTC.

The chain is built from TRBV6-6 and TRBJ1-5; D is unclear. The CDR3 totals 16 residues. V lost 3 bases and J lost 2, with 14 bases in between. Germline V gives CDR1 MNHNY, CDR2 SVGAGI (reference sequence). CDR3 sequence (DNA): TGTGCCAGCAGTTATACCAGAGCTCAGGGCAATCAGCCCCAGCATTTT. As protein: CASSYTRAQGNQPQHF.

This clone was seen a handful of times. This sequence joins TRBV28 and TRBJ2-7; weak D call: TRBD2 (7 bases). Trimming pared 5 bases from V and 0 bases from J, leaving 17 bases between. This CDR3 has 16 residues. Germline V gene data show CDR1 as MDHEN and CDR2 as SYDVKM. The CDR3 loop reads CASSLSLGGGSYEQYF. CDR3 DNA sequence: TGTGCCAGCAGTCTCTCCCTAGGGGGGGGCTCCTACGAGCAGTACTTC. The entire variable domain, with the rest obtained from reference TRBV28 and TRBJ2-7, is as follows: DVKVTQSSRYLVKRTGEKVFLECVQDMDHENMFWYRQDPGLGLRLIYFSYDVKMKEKGDIPEGYSVSREKKERFSLILESASTNQTSMYLCASSLSLGGGSYEQYFGPGTRLTVT.

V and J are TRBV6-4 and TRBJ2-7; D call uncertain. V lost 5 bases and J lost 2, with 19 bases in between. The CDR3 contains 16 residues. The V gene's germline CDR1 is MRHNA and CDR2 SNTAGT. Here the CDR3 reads CASSPTDGIATYEQYF. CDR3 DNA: TGTGCCAGCAGTCCCACCGACGGAATAGCTACCTACGAGCAGTACTTC.

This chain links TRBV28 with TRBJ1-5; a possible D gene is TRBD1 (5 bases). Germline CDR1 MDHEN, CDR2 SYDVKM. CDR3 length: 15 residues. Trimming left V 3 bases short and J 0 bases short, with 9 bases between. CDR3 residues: CASSFSGLSNQPQHF. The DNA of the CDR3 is TGTGCCAGCAGTTTTTCGGGACTTAGCAATCAGCCCCAGCATTTT.

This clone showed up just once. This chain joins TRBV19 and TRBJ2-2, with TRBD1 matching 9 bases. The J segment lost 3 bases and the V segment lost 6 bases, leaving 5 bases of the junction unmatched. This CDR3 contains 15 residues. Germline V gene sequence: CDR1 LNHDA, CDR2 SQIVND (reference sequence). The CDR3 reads CASRGQGFDTGELFF. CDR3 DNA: TGTGCCAGTAGGGGACAGGGATTCGACACCGGGGAGCTGTTTTTT.

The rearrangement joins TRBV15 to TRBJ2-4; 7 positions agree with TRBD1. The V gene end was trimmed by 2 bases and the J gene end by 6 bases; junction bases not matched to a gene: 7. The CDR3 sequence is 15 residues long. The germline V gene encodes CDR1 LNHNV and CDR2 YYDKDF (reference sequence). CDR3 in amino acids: CATSRYGTELNIQYF. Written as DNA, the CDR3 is TGTGCCACCAGCAGATACGGGACAGAATTAAACATTCAGTACTTC.

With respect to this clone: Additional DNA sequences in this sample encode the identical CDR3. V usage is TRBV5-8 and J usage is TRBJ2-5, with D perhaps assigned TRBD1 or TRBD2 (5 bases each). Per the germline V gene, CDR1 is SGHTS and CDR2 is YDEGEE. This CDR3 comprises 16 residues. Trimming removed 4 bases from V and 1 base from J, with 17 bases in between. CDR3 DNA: TGTGCCAGCAGCCCCGGGACGTTGGAAGGCCAAGAGACCCAGTACTTC. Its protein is CASSPGTLEGQETQYF.

CDR3 loop: CASQDSTDTQYF. CDR3 nucleotides: TGTGCCAGCCAGGATAGCACAGATACGCAGTATTTT. This chain connects TRBV28 to TRBJ2-3, with D hard to call. The germline gives CDR1 MDHEN, CDR2 SYDVKM. V was cut by 8 bases and J by 0 bases, with 6 bases left in between. This CDR3 spans 12 amino acids.

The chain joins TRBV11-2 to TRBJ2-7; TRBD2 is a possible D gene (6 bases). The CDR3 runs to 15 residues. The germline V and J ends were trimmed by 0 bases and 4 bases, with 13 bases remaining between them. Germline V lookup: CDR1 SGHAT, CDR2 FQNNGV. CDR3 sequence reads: CASSLEPSVAYEQYF. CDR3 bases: TGTGCCAGCAGCTTAGAGCCTAGCGTTGCGTACGAGCAGTACTTC.

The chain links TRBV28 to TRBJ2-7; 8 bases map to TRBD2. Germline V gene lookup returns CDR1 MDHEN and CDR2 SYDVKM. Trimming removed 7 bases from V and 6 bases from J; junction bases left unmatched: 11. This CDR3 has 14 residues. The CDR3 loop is CASNWAGRGAEQYF. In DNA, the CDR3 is TGTGCCAGCAATTGGGCCGGGAGGGGTGCCGAGCAGTACTTC.

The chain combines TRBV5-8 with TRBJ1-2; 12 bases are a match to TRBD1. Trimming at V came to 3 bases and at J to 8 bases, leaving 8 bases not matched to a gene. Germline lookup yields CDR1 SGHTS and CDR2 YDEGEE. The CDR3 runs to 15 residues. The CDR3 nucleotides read TGTGCCAGCAGCTATCCGGGACAGGGGGCTTTGGGCTACACCTTC. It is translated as CASSYPGQGALGYTF.

The CDR3 sequence is CATSRSERDFYEQYF. As DNA, the CDR3 is TGTGCCACCAGCAGAAGCGAACGGGACTTCTACGAGCAGTACTTC. This chain connects TRBV15 to TRBJ2-7, with D tentatively TRBD2 (6 bases). Germline V CDR1 and CDR2: LNHNV, YYDKDF (reference sequence). The CDR3 consists of 15 residues. V dropped 2 bases and J dropped 3 bases, with 14 bases sitting between them.

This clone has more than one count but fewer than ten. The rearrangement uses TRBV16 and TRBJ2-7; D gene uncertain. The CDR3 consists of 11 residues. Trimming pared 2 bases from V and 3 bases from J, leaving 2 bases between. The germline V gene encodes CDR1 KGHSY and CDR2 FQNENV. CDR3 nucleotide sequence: TGTGCCAGCAGCCAAAGCTACGAGCAGTACTTC. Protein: CASSQSYEQYF. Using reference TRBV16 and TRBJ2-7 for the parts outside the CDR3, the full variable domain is GEEVAQTPKHLVRGEGQKAKLYCAPIKGHSYVFWYQQVLKNEFKFLISFQNENVFDETGMPKERFSAKCLPNSPCSLEIQATKLEDSAVYFCASSQSYEQYFGPGTRLTVT.